These 9 T cell receptor beta chains were all obtained from the same sample, sequenced in a study of cytomegalovirus exposure and HLA in healthy donors listed by TCRdb under 2017. The library was generated by the immunoSEQ multiplex PCR assay. A mixture of 60 forward primers for TCR Vbeta segments and 13 reverse primers for TCR Jbeta segments was used in the multiplex PCR. TCRdb carries this immuneACCESS record with in-frame sequences only. Its versions omit some clonotypes, under half of them owing to an unresolved V gene in the studies checked, with the rest unexplained. This sample lists roughly 180,000 clones; around 80% were detected once. 6% to 7.5% of the sample is taken by the ten largest. Specimen: PBMCs. The receptors originated from a man under 40 in good health and CMV-seropositive.

This clone was found a few times. The chain couples TRBV19 to TRBJ1-5, with D uncertain. Germline-derived CDR1 and CDR2 are LNHDA and SQIVND (reference sequence). The length of the CDR3 is 16 residues. The V end lost 3 bases, the J end lost 0 bases, and 12 bases lay between the germline ends. The CDR3 DNA sequence: TGTGCCAGTAGTATTTTTTACAGCAATAGCAATCAGCCCCAGCATTTT. This codes for CASSIFYSNSNQPQHF.

J is TRBJ1-4 and V is TRBV4-3, with D maybe TRBD1 (5 bases). Trimming stripped 2 bases from V and 0 bases from J, with 7 bases between. The CDR3 length is 15 residues. The V gene's germline CDR1 is LGHNA and CDR2 YSLEER. CDR3: CASSQLGATNEKLFF. CDR3 nucleotides: TGCGCCAGCAGCCAACTAGGGGCAACTAATGAAAAACTGTTTTTT.

The chain uses TRBV5-1 and TRBJ2-7, with 9 bases fitting TRBD1. The CDR3 has 16 residues. Germline V CDR1 and CDR2: SGHRS, YFSETQ. V dropped 4 bases and J dropped 1; count of bases not matched to a gene: 9. CDR3 sequence reads: CASSLGGTGFSYEQYF. DNA of the CDR3: TGCGCCAGCAGCCTGGGGGGGACAGGGTTTTCCTACGAGCAGTACTTC.

The rearrangement links TRBV7-2 to TRBJ1-5; 7 bases are shared with TRBD1. CDR3 length: 14 amino acids. With V trimmed by 4 bases and J by 6 bases, 6 bases remained unmatched. Germline lookup yields CDR1 SGHTA and CDR2 FQGNSA. CDR3 bases: TGTGCCAGCAGCTCCGGAGGGGGCCTTCAGCCCCAGCATTTT. Encoded protein: CASSSGGGLQPQHF.

About this clone: An end of the junction does not agree with germline; a read error may underlie this. The chain is built from TRBV19 and TRBJ1-3; the match to TRBD1 covers 8 bases. This CDR3 is 14 amino acids long. CDR1 and CDR2 (germline): LNHDA, SQIVND (reference sequence). The DNA of the CDR3 is TGTGCCAGTAGTTTCGGACAGGGTGGAGACACCATATATTTT. This encodes CASSFGQGGDTIYF.

This clone was detected only once. The rearrangement links TRBV9 to TRBJ1-2; D may be TRBD1 (5 bases). The CDR3 contains 15 residues. Per germline, CDR1 SGDLS and CDR2 YYNGEE. Trimming stripped 3 bases from V and 5 bases from J, with 17 bases between. CDR3 bases: TGTGCCAGCAGCGAAACCGGGGCCAGCGGGTATGGCTACACCTTC. It is translated as CASSETGASGYGYTF.

The chain employs TRBV14 and TRBJ1-6; D ambiguous. The V gene's germline CDR1 is SGHDN and CDR2 FVKESK. The CDR3 is 13 amino acids. Trimming stripped 1 base from V and 9 bases from J, with 7 bases between. The CDR3 here is CASSQAAGSPLHF. The CDR3 DNA follows: TGTGCCAGCAGCCAAGCGGCGGGTTCACCCCTCCACTTT.

The rearrangement links TRBV5-4 to TRBJ2-5; a weak D match, TRBD2 (6 bases). The last part of the DNA fits TRBJ2-7 better; the J call may be wrong. There are 16 residues in the CDR3. Germline V gene lookup returns CDR1 SGHNT and CDR2 YYREEE (reference sequence). The CDR3 loop reads CASSLNLRGKAYEQYF. The CDR3 DNA sequence: TGTGCCAGCAGCTTGAACCTCCGGGGGAAAGCCTACGAGCAGTACTTC.

The V and J genes are TRBV27 and TRBJ1-2, with D uncertain. CDR1 is MNHEY, CDR2 SMNVEV, per germline (reference sequence). Trimming removed 0 bases at V and 2 bases at J, with 10 bases between. This CDR3 has 15 residues. CDR3 nucleotide sequence: TGTGCCAGCAGTTTATCGATCGGGATAAACTATGGCTACACCTTC. Its translation: CASSLSIGINYGYTF.